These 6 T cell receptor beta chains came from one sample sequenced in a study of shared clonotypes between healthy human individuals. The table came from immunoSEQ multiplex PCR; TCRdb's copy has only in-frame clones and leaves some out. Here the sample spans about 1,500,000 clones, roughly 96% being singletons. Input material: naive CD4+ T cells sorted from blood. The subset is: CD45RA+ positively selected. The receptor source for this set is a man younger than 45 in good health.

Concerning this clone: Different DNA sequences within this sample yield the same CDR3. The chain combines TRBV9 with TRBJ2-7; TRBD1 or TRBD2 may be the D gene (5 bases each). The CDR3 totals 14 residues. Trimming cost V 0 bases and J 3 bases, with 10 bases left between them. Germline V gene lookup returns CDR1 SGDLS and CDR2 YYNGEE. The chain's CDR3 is CASSVAGTGYEQYF. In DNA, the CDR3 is TGTGCCAGCAGCGTAGCAGGGACGGGCTACGAGCAGTACTTC.

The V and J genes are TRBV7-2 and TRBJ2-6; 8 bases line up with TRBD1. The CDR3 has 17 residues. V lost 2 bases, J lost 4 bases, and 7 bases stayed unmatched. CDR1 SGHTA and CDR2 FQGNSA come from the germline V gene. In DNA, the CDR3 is TGTGCCAGCAGCTTATCAGGGGGCGCGGGAGGGGCCAACGTCCTGACTTTC. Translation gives CASSLSGGAGGANVLTF.

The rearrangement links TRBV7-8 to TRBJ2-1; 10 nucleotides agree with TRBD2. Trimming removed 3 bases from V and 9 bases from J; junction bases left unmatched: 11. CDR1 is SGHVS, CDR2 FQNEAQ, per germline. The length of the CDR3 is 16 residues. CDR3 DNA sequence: TGTGCCAGCAGCTTCGGGAGCGCTAGCGGGGGATTTGAGCAGTTCTTC. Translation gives CASSFGSASGGFEQFF.

The chain's CDR3 is CASTQKRGLYNEQFF. DNA of the CDR3: TGTGCCAGCACCCAAAAGCGGGGGCTCTACAATGAGCAGTTCTTC. V usage is TRBV2 and J usage is TRBJ2-1; 8 nucleotides match TRBD2. This CDR3 comprises 15 residues. The V gene end was trimmed by 7 bases and the J gene end by 3 bases; junction bases not matched to a gene: 8. Germline CDR1 is SNHLY and CDR2 is FYNNEI.

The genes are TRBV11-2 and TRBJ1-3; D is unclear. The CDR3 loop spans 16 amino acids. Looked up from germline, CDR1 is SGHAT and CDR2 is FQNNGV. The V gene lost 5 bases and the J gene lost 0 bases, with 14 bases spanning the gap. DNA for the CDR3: TGTGCCAGCAGCCGAGTGACACCTAGCTCTGGAAACACCATATATTTT. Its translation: CASSRVTPSSGNTIYF.

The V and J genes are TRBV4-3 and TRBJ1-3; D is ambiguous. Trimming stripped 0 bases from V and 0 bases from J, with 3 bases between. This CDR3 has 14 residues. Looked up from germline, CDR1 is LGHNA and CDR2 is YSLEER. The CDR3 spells CASSQDPSGNTIYF. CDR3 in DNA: TGCGCCAGCAGCCAAGATCCCTCTGGAAACACCATATATTTT.